This TCR beta chain was identified during a study of blood T cells in healthy people across ages. Study-level findings and limits: Diversity estimates from one million T cells were considered underestimates.

Then a second PCR, running roughly 7 to 11 cycles, was carried out with a sample-barcoded 5' primer and a J-beta primer mix. TCRdb itself ran the 5' RACE reads through MiXCR, one entry per CDR3 protein. Of hundreds of thousands of distinct CDR3 sequences in the sample, about 34% are singletons; the top ten hold 15%. This CDR3 has 16 amino acids. V dropped 2 bases and J dropped 5 bases, with 19 bases sitting between them. CDR1 and CDR2 from the germline V gene are MGHRA and YSYEKL. This clonotype showed up many times. Its specificity is not known. The chain couples TRBV4-1 to TRBJ2-7, with D possibly TRBD1 on 6 matching bases. The origin of this receptor is a woman older than 75 in good health. The sequenced material came from blood. CDR3 sequence reads: CASSQRPGWDIHEQYF. The CDR3 DNA is TGCGCCAGCAGCCAAAGACCCGGGTGGGACATCCACGAGCAGTACTTC.